What follows describes a single TCR beta chain. The antigen remains unidentified. Germline V CDR1 and CDR2: SGHNT, YYREEE (reference sequence). CDR3 length equals 15 residues. The data were obtained in a study of shared clonotypes between healthy human individuals. Study-level results: Specimens sampled were limited to blood, with tissue repertoires likely differing. The represented genetic and exposure-history diversity was limited by the small number of donors.

Clones were read by immunoSEQ multiplex PCR, and TCRdb kept only the in-frame ones, dropping some. The sample has roughly 500,000 clones, approximately 95% seen once. Every one of the donors was a Caucasian adult that lived in Nashville, Tennessee. The gene calls are TRBV5-4 and TRBJ2-5, with TRBD1 matching over 8 bases. Gene TRBJ2-7 matches the end of the DNA better, so the J call may be wrong. The sequence came from a woman in her 30s in good health. The sample was naive CD4+ T cells sorted from blood. Subset in this sample: CD45RA+ positively selected. The CDR3 DNA follows: TGTGCCAGCAGCGCCCCAGGGACAGGCGACTACGAGCAGTACTTC. It yields the protein CASSAPGTGDYEQYF.